The following is a T cell receptor (beta chain) sequence with its context. This clone has just one count. Its antigen remains unidentified. The input lacks base qualities; no much larger clone sits a single base away. The data stem from a study of Ad26.COV2.S vaccination and SARS-CoV-2 variants (dated by TCRdb to the early 2020s). Concerning the study at large: Vaccine-arm donors came from COV1001, a multicentre, randomized, double-blind, placebo-controlled phase I-IIa trial of Ad26.COV2.S in healthy adults. Ad26.COV2.S was given intramuscularly at 5x10^10 or 1x10^11 viral particles, as a single shot or as two shots 56 days apart. TCRbeta repertoire sequencing served as the tool for gauging how specific and how broad the SARS-CoV-2-reactive T cell receptors were following Ad26.COV2.S vaccination. Throughout the experiments and outcome assessment, investigators stayed blinded to trial group allocation. Trial participants were randomized into five groups of five: low-dose or high-dose Ad26.COV2.S given once or twice, or placebo on both occasions. A total of around 32 samples were included in the TCR-sequenced set, comprising around 20 Ad26.COV2.S vaccine recipients, 5 placebo recipients and 8 SARS-CoV-2 convalescent individuals. Paper-wide results and their limitations: According to the authors, total T cell responses may have been underestimated by the TCR breadth and depth analyses. Comparable non-spike TCR breadth was observed between vaccine and placebo recipients, consistent with only spike being contained in the vaccine. The study lacked the statistical power to compare responses across vaccine doses or regimens. After vaccination, substantial breadth of spike-specific CD8+ and CD4+ T cell responses was reported. Ad26.COV2.S recipients had higher spike-specific TCR breadth than placebo recipients (P = 0.0014).

The treatment or condition label corresponds to: approximately 18 received Ad26.COV2.S at low or high dose, single or two shots; 5 received placebo; per-sample allocation not given. Repertoires of vaccine and placebo recipients were sequenced from samples collected on day 63 after the first injection. Cohort 1b enrolled about two dozen adults aged 18-55 years at a single site in Boston, USA, between 29 July and 7 August 2020. As a vaccine, Ad26.COV2.S was a replication-incompetent adenovirus type 26 vector that expressed a prefusion-stabilized SARS-CoV-2 spike protein derived from the original Wuhan strain. From a lookup of the germline V gene, CDR1 and CDR2 are LGHNA and YNFKEQ. After removal of 4 bases from V and 3 bases from J, the junction retains 7 bases not matched to a gene. The CDR3, from cysteine to phenylalanine, totals 15 residues. Only CDR3 DNA is held: 45 bases, read in frame from base 1.

TCRbeta CDR3 regions were sequenced with the immunoSEQ Assay. After extraction, genomic DNA underwent amplification by bias-controlled multiplex PCR, followed by high-throughput sequencing. Per the original workflow: To quantify the absolute abundance of every unique TCRbeta CDR3 region, sequences were collapsed and filtered. Usable DNA was measured by amplifying reference genes present in all nucleated cells, and TCRbeta template counts were normalized to that usable DNA to estimate T cell fraction. Repertoire TCRs were annotated as SARS-CoV-2-specific when V gene, CDR3 amino acid sequence and J gene were exactly matched to a known reactive TCR set. MIRA supplied the reference SARS-CoV-2 TCR set, which was filtered for enrichment in COVID-19-positive ImmuneCODE repertoires so that public or cross-reactive TCRs were removed. Using the MIRA antigens, annotated TCRs were further analysed by specific ORF or by position within an ORF. Breadth was defined as annotated unique rearrangements over total unique productive rearrangements; depth was the summed frequency of those rearrangements. Two-sided Wilcoxon rank-sum tests were applied when comparing TCR breadth between groups. TCRdb stores this immuneACCESS table with in-frame sequences only. Part of the clones is absent; in the studies checked, under half of the shortfall reflects unresolved V genes, and no reason is known for the rest. The D gene and trimming were derived from the DNA, and the V and J assignments and clone size from that table. Counted in this sample were about 440,000 clones; about 90% of them appeared once. Approximately 4.5% of the sample lies in the top ten.

The specimen comprised peripheral blood, sampled in a trial of Ad26.COV2.S vaccine versus placebo. Here the chain combines TRBV4-2 and TRBJ2-7; TRBD1 lines up with 9 middle nucleotides. This TCR was sampled from a person between 18 and 65 years old who received the Ad26.COV2.S COVID-19 vaccine or a placebo. The CDR3 region: CASSPTGQGVYEQYF. The sequence in DNA is TGTGCCAGCAGCCCAACGGGACAGGGTGTCTACGAGCAGTACTTC.